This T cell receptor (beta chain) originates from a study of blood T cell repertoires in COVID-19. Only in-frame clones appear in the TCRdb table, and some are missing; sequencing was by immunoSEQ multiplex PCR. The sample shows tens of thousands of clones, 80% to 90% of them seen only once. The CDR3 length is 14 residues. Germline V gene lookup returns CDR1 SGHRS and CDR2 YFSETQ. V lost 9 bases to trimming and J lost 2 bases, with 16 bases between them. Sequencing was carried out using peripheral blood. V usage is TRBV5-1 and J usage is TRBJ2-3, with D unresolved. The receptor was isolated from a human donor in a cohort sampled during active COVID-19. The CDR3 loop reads CATTSQQTTDTQYF. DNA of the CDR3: TGCGCCACGACCTCTCAACAGACCACAGATACGCAGTATTTT.